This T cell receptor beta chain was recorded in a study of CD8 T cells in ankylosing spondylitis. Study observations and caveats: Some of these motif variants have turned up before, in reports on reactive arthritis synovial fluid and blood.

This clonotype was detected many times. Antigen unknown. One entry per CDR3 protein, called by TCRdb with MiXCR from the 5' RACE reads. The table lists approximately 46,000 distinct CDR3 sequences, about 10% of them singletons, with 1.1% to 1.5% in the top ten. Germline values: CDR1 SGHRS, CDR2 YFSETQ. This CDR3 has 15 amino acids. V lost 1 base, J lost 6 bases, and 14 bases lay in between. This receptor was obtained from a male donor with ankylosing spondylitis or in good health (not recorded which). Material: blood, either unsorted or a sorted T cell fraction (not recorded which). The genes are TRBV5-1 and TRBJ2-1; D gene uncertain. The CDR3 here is CASSLRTEITNEQFF. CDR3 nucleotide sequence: TGCGCCAGCAGCTTGAGGACGGAAATAACCAATGAGCAGTTCTTC. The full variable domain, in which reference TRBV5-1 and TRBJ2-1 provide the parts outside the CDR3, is KAGVTQTPRYLIKTRGQQVTLSCSPISGHRSVSWYQQTPGQGLQFLFEYFSETQRNKGNFPGRFSGRQFSNSRSEMNVSTLELGDSALYLCASSLRTEITNEQFFGPGTRLTVL.